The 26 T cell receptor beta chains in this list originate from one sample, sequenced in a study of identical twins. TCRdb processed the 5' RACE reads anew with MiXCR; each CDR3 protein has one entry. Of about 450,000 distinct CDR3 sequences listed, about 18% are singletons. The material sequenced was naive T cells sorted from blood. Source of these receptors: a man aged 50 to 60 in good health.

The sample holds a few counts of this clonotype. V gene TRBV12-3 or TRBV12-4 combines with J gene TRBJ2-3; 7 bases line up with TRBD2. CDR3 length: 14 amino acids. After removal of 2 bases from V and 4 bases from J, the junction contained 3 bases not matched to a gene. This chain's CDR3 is CASSLLTSADTQYF. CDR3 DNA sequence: TGTGCCAGCAGTTTACTTACTAGCGCAGATACGCAGTATTTT.

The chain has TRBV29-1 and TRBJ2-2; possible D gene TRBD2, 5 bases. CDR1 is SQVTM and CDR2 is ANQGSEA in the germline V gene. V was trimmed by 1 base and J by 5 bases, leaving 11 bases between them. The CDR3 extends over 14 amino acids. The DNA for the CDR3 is TGCAGCGTTGAAGGCCCCGGGGTTACCGGGGAGCTGTTTTTT. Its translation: CSVEGPGVTGELFF.

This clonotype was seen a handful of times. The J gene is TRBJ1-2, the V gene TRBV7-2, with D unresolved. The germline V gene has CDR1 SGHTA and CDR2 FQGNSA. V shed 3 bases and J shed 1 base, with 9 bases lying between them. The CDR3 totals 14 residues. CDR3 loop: CASSFLASNYGYTF. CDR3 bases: TGTGCCAGCAGCTTTCTCGCCAGTAACTATGGCTACACCTTC.

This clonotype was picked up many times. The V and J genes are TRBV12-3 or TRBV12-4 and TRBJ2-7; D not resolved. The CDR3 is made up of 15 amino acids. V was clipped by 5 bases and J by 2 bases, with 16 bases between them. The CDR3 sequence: CASSPGPKYPYEQYF. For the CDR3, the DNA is TGTGCCAGCAGTCCAGGACCCAAATACCCCTACGAGCAGTACTTC.

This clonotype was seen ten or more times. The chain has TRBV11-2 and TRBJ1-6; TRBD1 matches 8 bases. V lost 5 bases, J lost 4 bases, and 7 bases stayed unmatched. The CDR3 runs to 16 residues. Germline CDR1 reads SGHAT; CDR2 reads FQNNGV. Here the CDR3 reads CASSLGGQGYNSPLHF. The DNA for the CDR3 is TGTGCCAGCAGCCTGGGAGGACAGGGTTATAATTCACCCCTCCACTTT.

The CDR3 here is CASSKALGDNSYEQYF. The DNA for the CDR3 is TGTGCCAGCAGTAAAGCCCTCGGCGACAATTCCTACGAGCAGTACTTC. V is TRBV28 and J is TRBJ2-7, with unresolved D. The V gene's germline CDR1 is MDHEN and CDR2 SYDVKM. The length of the CDR3 is 16 residues. Trimming shortened V by 5 bases and J by 1 base, and 18 bases separated the two germline ends.

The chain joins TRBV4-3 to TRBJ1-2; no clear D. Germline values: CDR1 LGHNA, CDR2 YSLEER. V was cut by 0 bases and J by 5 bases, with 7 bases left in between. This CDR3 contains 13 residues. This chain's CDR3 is CASSQDLEYGYTF. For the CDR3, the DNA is TGCGCCAGCAGCCAAGATCTGGAGTATGGCTACACCTTC.

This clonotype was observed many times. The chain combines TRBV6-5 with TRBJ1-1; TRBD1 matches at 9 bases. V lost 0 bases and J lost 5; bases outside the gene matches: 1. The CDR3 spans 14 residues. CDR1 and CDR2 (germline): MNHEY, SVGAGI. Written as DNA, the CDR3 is TGTGCCAGCAGTTACTCGGGACAGGGAACTGAAGCTTTCTTT. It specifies CASSYSGQGTEAFF.

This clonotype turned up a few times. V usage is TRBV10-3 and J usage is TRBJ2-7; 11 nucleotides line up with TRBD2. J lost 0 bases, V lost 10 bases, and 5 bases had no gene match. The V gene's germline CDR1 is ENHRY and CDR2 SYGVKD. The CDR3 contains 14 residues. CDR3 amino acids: CATLAGGISYEQYF. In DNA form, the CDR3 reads TGTGCCACCCTAGCGGGAGGTATCTCCTACGAGCAGTACTTC.

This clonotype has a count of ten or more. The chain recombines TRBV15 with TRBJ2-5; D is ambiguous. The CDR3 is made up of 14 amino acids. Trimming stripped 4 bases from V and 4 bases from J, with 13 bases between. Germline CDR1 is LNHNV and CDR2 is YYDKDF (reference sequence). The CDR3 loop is CATSKDQARETQYF. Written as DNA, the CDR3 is TGTGCCACCAGCAAAGACCAAGCCCGAGAGACCCAGTACTTC.

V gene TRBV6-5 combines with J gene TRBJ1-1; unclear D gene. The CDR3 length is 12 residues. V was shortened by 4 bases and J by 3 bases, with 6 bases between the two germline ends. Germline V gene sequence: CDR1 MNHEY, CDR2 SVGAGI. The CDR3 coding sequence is TGTGCCAGCAGTTCCCGATACACTGAAGCTTTCTTT. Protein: CASSSRYTEAFF.

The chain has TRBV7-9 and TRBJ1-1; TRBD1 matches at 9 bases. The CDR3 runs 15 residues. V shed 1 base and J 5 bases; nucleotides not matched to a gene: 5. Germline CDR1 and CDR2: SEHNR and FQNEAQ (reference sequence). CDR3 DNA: TGTGCCAGCAGCTTAGAGACAGGGGGTGGGACTGAAGCTTTCTTT. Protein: CASSLETGGGTEAFF.

The CDR3 bases are TGTGCCAGCAGCATCTGGGGAGGCCAAGAGACCCAGTACTTC. Protein sequence: CASSIWGGQETQYF. The chain is built from TRBV4-2 and TRBJ2-5, with D perhaps TRBD2 (6 bases). Trimming took off 5 bases at V and 1 base at J, with 11 bases between the two ends. The CDR3 extends over 14 amino acids. Germline CDR1 and CDR2: LGHNA and YNFKEQ.

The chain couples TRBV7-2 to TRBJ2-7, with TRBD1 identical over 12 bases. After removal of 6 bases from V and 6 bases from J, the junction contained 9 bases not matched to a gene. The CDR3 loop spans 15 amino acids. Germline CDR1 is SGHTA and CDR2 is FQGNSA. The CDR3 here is CASSFVGTGGFEQYF. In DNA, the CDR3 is TGTGCCAGCAGTTTTGTAGGGACAGGGGGCTTCGAGCAGTACTTC.

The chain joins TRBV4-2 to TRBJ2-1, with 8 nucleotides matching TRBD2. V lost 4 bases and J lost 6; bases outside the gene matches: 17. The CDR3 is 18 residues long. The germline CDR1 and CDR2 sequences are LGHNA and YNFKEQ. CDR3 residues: CASSPSLTLLAASNEQFF. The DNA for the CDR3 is TGTGCCAGCAGCCCGTCATTAACTTTACTAGCGGCCTCCAATGAGCAGTTCTTC.

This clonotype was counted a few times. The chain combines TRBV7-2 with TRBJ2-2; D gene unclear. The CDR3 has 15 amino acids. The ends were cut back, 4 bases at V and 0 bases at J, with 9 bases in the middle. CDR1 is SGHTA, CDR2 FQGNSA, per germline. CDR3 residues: CASSSTVANTGELFF. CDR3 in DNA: TGTGCCAGCAGCTCCACGGTTGCGAACACCGGGGAGCTGTTTTTT.

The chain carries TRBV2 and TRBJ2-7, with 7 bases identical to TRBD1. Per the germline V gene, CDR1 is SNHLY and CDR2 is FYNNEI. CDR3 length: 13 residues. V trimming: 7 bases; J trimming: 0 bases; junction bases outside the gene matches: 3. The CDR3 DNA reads TGTGCCAGCATCAGGGGGAGCTCCTACGAGCAGTACTTC. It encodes CASIRGSSYEQYF.

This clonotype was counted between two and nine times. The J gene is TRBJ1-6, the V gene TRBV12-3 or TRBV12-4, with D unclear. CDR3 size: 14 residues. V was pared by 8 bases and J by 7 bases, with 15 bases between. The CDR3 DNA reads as TGTGCCAGCCGGACCGGGCCACAGAATTCACCCCTCCACTTT. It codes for CASRTGPQNSPLHF.

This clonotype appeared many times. The CDR3 DNA follows: TGTGCCAGCACCTTCGGGGACAGGGGGCTGGCTAATGAAAAACTGTTTTTT. It is translated as CASTFGDRGLANEKLFF. This chain connects TRBV12-3 or TRBV12-4 to TRBJ1-4, with TRBD1 matching over 12 bases. V lost 7 bases, J lost 3 bases, and 9 bases stayed unmatched. CDR3 length equals 17 residues.

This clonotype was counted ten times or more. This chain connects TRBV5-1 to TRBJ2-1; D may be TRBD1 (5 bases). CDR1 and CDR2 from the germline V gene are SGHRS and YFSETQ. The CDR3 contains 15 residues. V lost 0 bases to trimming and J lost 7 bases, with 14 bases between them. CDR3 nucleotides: TGCGCCAGCAGCTTGGAGGAACAGGTGTGGAATGAGCAGTTCTTC. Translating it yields CASSLEEQVWNEQFF.

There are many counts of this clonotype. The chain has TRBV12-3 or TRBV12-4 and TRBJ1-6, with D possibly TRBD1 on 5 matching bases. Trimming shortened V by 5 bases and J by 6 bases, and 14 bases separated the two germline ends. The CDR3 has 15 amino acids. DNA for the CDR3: TGTGCCAGCAGTGGGGCAAGGGGTCGTAATTCACCCCTCCACTTT. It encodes CASSGARGRNSPLHF.

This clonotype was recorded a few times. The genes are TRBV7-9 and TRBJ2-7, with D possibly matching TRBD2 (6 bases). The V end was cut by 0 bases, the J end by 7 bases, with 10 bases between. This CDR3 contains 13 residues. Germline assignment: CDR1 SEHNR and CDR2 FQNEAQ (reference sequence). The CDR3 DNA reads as TGTGCCAGCAGCTTAGCGCCGGGGAGGGAGCAGTACTTC. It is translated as CASSLAPGREQYF.

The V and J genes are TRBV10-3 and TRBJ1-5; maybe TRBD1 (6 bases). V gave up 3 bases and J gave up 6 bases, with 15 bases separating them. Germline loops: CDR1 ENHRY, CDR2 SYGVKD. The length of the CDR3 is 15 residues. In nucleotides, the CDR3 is TGTGCCATCAGTGACTCGGGGGCGCCCGGTCAGCCCCAGCATTTT. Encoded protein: CAISDSGAPGQPQHF.

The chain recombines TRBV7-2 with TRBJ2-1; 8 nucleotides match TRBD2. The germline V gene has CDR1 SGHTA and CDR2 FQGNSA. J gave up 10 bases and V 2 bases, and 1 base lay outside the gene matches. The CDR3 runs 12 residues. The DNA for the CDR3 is TGTGCCAGCAGCTTACGACTAGCGGAGCAGTTCTTC. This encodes CASSLRLAEQFF. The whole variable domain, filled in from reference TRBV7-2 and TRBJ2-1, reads GAGVSQSPSNKVTEKGKDVELRCDPISGHTALYWYRQSLGQGLEFLIYFQGNSAPDKSGLPSDRFSAERTGGSVSTLTIQRTQQEDSAVYLCASSLRLAEQFFGPGTRLTVL.

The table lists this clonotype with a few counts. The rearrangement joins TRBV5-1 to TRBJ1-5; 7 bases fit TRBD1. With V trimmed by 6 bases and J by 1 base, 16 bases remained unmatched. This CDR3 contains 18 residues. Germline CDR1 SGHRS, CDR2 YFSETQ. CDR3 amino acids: CASTSGRGFFASNQPQHF. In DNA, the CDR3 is TGCGCCAGCACGTCGGGCAGGGGGTTTTTCGCGAGCAATCAGCCCCAGCATTTT.

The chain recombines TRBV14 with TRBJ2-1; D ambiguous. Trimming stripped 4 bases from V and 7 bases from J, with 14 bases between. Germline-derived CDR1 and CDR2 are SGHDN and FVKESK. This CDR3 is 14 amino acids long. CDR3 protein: CASSPLARPNEQFF. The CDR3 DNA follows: TGTGCCAGCAGCCCGTTGGCCAGACCAAATGAGCAGTTCTTC.